These T cell receptor beta chains were read from a single sample in a study of shared clonotypes between healthy human individuals. Generated by immunoSEQ multiplex PCR, the TCRdb table keeps only in-frame clones and is missing some. The sample has around 1.9 million clones; 90% to 95% are singletons. The sample taken for sequencing was naive CD8+ T cells from PBMCs. The receptors originated from a man younger than 30 in good health. Some clones in this sample may be carry-over from other donors' samples. CDR3s include the opening cysteine and the closing phenylalanine or tryptophan. The order of the fields is CDR3 protein, CDR3 DNA, D gene, V gene, CDR3 length, clone size, J gene. The D gene is left open where the match is weak. Only part of the rows carry a size: once, few, many, or a class if the clone is expanded.

cdr3_aa: CASSNRQGSNTEAFF
cdr3_nt: TGTGCCAGCAGCAACCGACAGGGTTCGAACACTGAAGCTTTCTTT
d_call: TRBD1
v_call: TRBV9
cdr3_length: 15
clone_size: .
j_call: TRBJ1-1

cdr3_aa: CASSPSGRRDTQYF
cdr3_nt: TGTGCCAGCAGCCCAAGCGGGAGAAGAGATACGCAGTATTTT
d_call: TRBD2
v_call: TRBV9
cdr3_length: 14
clone_size: .
j_call: TRBJ2-3

cdr3_aa: CASSLVRLSSYEQYF
cdr3_nt: TGTGCCAGCAGCTTGGTCCGTCTCAGCTCCTACGAGCAGTACTTC
d_call: .
v_call: TRBV5-8
cdr3_length: 15
clone_size: .
j_call: TRBJ2-7

cdr3_aa: CASSQGAGYEQYF
cdr3_nt: TGTGCCAGCAGCCAGGGGGCGGGCTACGAGCAGTACTTC
d_call: TRBD1
v_call: TRBV9
cdr3_length: 13
clone_size: .
j_call: TRBJ2-7

cdr3_aa: CASSPGSNEQFF
cdr3_nt: TGTGCCAGCAGTCCCGGATCGAATGAGCAGTTCTTC
d_call: .
v_call: TRBV28
cdr3_length: 12
clone_size: .
j_call: TRBJ2-1

cdr3_aa: CASSVGLSEGMSEKLFF
cdr3_nt: TGTGCCAGCAGCGTAGGGTTAAGTGAGGGAATGAGTGAAAAACTGTTTTTT
d_call: .
v_call: TRBV9
cdr3_length: 17
clone_size: once
j_call: TRBJ1-4

cdr3_aa: CASADENNEQFF
cdr3_nt: TGTGCCAGCGCGGACGAGAACAATGAGCAGTTCTTC
d_call: .
v_call: TRBV7-9
cdr3_length: 12
clone_size: .
j_call: TRBJ2-1

cdr3_aa: CASSLGLAAYEQYF
cdr3_nt: TGTGCCAGCAGTTTGGGACTAGCGGCATACGAGCAGTACTTC
d_call: TRBD2
v_call: TRBV27
cdr3_length: 14
clone_size: .
j_call: TRBJ2-7

cdr3_aa: CASSKAPGGAYEQYF
cdr3_nt: TGTGCCAGCAGTAAAGCGCCGGGGGGGGCCTACGAGCAGTACTTC
d_call: TRBD2
v_call: TRBV14
cdr3_length: 15
clone_size: .
j_call: TRBJ2-7

cdr3_aa: CASGRRDRGVEQYF
cdr3_nt: TGTGCCAGCGGCCGAAGGGACCGCGGGGTCGAGCAGTACTTC
d_call: .
v_call: TRBV27
cdr3_length: 14
clone_size: .
j_call: TRBJ2-7

cdr3_aa: CASSFFRKFNTEAFF
cdr3_nt: TGTGCCAGCAGCTTTTTTAGAAAATTTAACACTGAAGCTTTCTTT
d_call: .
v_call: TRBV13
cdr3_length: 15
clone_size: .
j_call: TRBJ1-1

cdr3_aa: CASSFKREDGWADTQYF
cdr3_nt: TGTGCCAGCAGCTTTAAGCGGGAGGACGGGTGGGCAGATACGCAGTATTTT
d_call: TRBD2
v_call: TRBV7-9
cdr3_length: 17
clone_size: .
j_call: TRBJ2-3

cdr3_aa: CASSHSSGILYEQYF
cdr3_nt: TGTGCCAGTAGTCATTCTAGCGGGATACTCTACGAGCAGTACTTC
d_call: TRBD2
v_call: TRBV19
cdr3_length: 15
clone_size: .
j_call: TRBJ2-7

cdr3_aa: CASSHSRQGANTEAFF
cdr3_nt: TGTGCCAGCAGCCATTCCAGACAGGGGGCGAACACTGAAGCTTTCTTT
d_call: TRBD1
v_call: TRBV5-4
cdr3_length: 16
clone_size: .
j_call: TRBJ1-1

cdr3_aa: CASSLEAGNEQFF
cdr3_nt: TGTGCCAGCAGTTTAGAGGCGGGGAATGAGCAGTTCTTC
d_call: .
v_call: TRBV28
cdr3_length: 13
clone_size: .
j_call: TRBJ2-1

cdr3_aa: CASSFADVEAFF
cdr3_nt: TGTGCCAGCAGCTTTGCCGACGTAGAAGCTTTCTTT
d_call: .
v_call: TRBV7-9
cdr3_length: 12
clone_size: .
j_call: TRBJ1-1

cdr3_aa: CASSQTGTGEETQYF
cdr3_nt: TGTGCCAGCAGTCAAACGGGGACAGGGGAAGAGACCCAGTACTTC
d_call: TRBD1
v_call: TRBV7-9
cdr3_length: 15
clone_size: .
j_call: TRBJ2-5

cdr3_aa: CASRYGQGTYNEQFF
cdr3_nt: TGTGCCAGCAGATATGGACAGGGCACCTACAATGAGCAGTTCTTC
d_call: TRBD1
v_call: TRBV7-9
cdr3_length: 15
clone_size: .
j_call: TRBJ2-1

cdr3_aa: CASSGSGGRGGEKLFF
cdr3_nt: TGTGCCAGCAGCGGATCAGGTGGAAGGGGCGGAGAAAAACTGTTTTTT
d_call: .
v_call: TRBV13
cdr3_length: 16
clone_size: .
j_call: TRBJ1-4

cdr3_aa: CASSSSNEQFF
cdr3_nt: TGTGCCAGCAGCTCCAGTAATGAGCAGTTCTTC
d_call: .
v_call: TRBV7-9
cdr3_length: 11
clone_size: once
j_call: TRBJ2-1

cdr3_aa: CASSLTLGQGTTDTQYF
cdr3_nt: TGTGCCAGCAGCTTAACGTTGGGACAGGGAACCACAGATACGCAGTATTTT
d_call: TRBD1
v_call: TRBV7-3
cdr3_length: 17
clone_size: .
j_call: TRBJ2-3

cdr3_aa: CASSPRTSSVEQYF
cdr3_nt: TGTGCCAGCAGCCCACGGACTAGCAGCGTCGAGCAGTACTTC
d_call: TRBD2
v_call: TRBV9
cdr3_length: 14
clone_size: .
j_call: TRBJ2-7

cdr3_aa: CASRGAGDEQYF
cdr3_nt: TGTGCCAGCAGGGGGGCCGGAGACGAGCAGTACTTC
d_call: .
v_call: TRBV28
cdr3_length: 12
clone_size: .
j_call: TRBJ2-7

cdr3_aa: CASSLDRYEQYF
cdr3_nt: TGCGCCAGCAGCCTGGACCGGTACGAGCAGTACTTC
d_call: .
v_call: TRBV5-1
cdr3_length: 12
clone_size: .
j_call: TRBJ2-7

cdr3_aa: CASSPATGTYEQYF
cdr3_nt: TGTGCCAGCAGCCCAGCGACAGGGACCTACGAGCAGTACTTC
d_call: TRBD1
v_call: TRBV28
cdr3_length: 14
clone_size: .
j_call: TRBJ2-7

cdr3_aa: CASSSRDRTYEQYF
cdr3_nt: TGTGCCAGCAGTTCACGCGACCGAACCTACGAGCAGTACTTC
d_call: .
v_call: TRBV27
cdr3_length: 14
clone_size: .
j_call: TRBJ2-7

cdr3_aa: CASSPTRGSAKNIQYF
cdr3_nt: TGTGCCAGCAGCCCCACAAGGGGATCAGCCAAAAACATTCAGTACTTC
d_call: .
v_call: TRBV14
cdr3_length: 16
clone_size: .
j_call: TRBJ2-4

cdr3_aa: CASSYSRGNTEAFF
cdr3_nt: TGTGCCAGCAGTTACAGTCGGGGGAACACTGAAGCTTTCTTT
d_call: .
v_call: TRBV6-6
cdr3_length: 14
clone_size: .
j_call: TRBJ1-1

cdr3_aa: CSVGGGTSYEQYF
cdr3_nt: TGCAGCGTTGGGGGCGGTACGTCCTACGAGCAGTACTTC
d_call: .
v_call: TRBV29-1
cdr3_length: 13
clone_size: .
j_call: TRBJ2-7